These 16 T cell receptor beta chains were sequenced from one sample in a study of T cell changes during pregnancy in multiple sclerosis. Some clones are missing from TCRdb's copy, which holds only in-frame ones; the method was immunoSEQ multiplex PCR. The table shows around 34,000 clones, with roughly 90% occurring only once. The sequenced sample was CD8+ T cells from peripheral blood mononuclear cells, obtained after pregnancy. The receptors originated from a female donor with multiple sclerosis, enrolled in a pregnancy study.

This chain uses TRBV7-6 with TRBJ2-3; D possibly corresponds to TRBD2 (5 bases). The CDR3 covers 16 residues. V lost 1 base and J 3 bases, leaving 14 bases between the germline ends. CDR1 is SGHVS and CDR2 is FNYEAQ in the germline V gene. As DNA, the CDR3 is TGTGCCAGCAGCTTAGTAGTCACTAGGAGTACAGATACGCAGTATTTT. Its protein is CASSLVVTRSTDTQYF.

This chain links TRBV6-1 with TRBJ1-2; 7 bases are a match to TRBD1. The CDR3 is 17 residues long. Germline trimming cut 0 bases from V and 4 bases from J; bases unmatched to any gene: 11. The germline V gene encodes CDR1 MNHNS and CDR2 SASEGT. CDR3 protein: CASSEASLGGSSYGYTF. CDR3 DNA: TGTGCCAGCAGTGAAGCTTCCCTAGGGGGCAGTAGCTATGGCTACACCTTC.

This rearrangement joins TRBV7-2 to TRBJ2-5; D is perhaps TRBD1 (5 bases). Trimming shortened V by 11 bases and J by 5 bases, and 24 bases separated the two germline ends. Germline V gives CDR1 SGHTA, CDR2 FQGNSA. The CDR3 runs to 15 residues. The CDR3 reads CASRRIDSPRETQYF. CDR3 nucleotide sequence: TGTGCCTCTCGCCGCATCGACAGCCCGCGTGAGACCCAGTACTTC.

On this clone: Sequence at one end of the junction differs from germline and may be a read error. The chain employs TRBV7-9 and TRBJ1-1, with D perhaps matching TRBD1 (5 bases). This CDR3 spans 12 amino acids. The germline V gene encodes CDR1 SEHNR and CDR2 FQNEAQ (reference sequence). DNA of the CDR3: TGTGCCAGCAGCGGAGAAGGGACGGGGGATGTCTTT. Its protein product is CASSGEGTGDVF.

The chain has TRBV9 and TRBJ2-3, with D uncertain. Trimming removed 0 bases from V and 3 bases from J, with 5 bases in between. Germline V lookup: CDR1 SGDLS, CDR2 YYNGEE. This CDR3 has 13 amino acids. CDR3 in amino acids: CASSVARTDTQYF. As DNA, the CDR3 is TGTGCCAGCAGCGTAGCTAGAACAGATACGCAGTATTTT. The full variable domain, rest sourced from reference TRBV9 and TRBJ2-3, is DSGVTQTPKHLITATGQRVTLRCSPRSGDLSVYWYQQSLDQGLQFLIQYYNGEERAKGNILERFSAQQFPDLHSELNLSSLELGDSALYFCASSVARTDTQYFGPGTRLTVL.

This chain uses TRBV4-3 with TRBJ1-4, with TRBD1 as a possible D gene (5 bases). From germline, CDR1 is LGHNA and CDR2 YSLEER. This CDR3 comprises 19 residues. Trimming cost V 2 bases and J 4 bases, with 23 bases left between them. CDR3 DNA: TGCGCCAGCAGCCAACACCCTCGGGACTCGGTATCTCTTAATGAAAAACTGTTTTTT. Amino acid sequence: CASSQHPRDSVSLNEKLFF.

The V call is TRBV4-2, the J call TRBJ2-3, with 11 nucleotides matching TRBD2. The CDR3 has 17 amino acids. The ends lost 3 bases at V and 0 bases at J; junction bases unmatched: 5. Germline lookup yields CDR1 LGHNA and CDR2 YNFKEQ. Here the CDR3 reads CASSQAGLAASTDTQYF. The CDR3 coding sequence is TGTGCCAGCAGCCAGGCGGGACTAGCGGCTAGCACAGATACGCAGTATTTT.

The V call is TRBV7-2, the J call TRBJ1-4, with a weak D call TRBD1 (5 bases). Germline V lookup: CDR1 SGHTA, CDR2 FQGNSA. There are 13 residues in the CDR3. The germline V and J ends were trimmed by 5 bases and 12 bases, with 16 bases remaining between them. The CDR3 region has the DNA TGTGCCAGCAGCCCCGGGGGGTTAACGGAACTGTTTTTT. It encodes CASSPGGLTELFF.

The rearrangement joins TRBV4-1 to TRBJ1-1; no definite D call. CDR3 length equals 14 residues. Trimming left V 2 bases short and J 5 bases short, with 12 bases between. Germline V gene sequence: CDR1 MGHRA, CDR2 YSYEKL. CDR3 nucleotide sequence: TGCGCCAGCAGCCAAAGGCGCGGTGGGACTGAAGCTTTCTTT. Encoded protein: CASSQRRGGTEAFF.

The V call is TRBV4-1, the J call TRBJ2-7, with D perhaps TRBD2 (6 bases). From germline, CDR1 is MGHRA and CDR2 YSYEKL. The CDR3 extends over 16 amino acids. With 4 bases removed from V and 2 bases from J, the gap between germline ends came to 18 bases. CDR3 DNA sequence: TGCGCCAGCAGCCCCCCCCGCAGGGAGGAACCCTACGAGCAGTACTTC. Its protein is CASSPPRREEPYEQYF.

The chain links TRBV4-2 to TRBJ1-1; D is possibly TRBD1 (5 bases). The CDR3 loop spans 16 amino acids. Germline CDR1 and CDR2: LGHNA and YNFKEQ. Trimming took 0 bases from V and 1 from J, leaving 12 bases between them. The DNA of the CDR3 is TGTGCCAGCAGCCAAGAGGCGAGACAGCAGAACACTGAAGCTTTCTTT. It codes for CASSQEARQQNTEAFF.

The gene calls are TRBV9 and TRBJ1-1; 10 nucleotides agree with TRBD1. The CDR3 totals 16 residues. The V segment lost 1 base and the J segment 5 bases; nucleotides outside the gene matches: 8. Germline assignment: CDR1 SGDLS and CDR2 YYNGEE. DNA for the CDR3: TGTGCCAGCAGCGTACACACCCCGGGACAGGGGACTGAAGCTTTCTTT. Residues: CASSVHTPGQGTEAFF.

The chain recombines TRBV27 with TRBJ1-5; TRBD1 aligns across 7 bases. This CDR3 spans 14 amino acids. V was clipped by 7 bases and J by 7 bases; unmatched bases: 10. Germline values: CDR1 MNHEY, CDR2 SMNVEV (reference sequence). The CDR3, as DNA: TGTGCCAGCATGATAGGGGGCGCGGGACAGCCCCAGCATTTT. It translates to CASMIGGAGQPQHF.

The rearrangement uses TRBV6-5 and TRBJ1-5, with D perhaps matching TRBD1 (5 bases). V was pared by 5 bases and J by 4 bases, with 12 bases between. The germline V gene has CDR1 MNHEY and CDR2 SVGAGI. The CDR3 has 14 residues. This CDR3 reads CASSTLQGNQPQHF. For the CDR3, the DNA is TGTGCCAGCAGTACCCTCCAGGGTAATCAGCCCCAGCATTTT.

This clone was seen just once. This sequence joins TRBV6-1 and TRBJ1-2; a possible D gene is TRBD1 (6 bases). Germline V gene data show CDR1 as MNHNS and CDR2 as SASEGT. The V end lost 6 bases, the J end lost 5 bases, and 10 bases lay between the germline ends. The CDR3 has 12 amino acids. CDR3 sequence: CASRDGQYGYTF. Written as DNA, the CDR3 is TGTGCCAGCAGAGACGGACAGTATGGCTACACCTTC.

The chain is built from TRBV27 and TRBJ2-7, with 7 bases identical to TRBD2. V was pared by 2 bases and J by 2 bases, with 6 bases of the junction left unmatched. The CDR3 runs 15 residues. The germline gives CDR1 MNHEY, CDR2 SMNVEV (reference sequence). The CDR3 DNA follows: TGTGCCAGCAGTTTAGGGGGGGACGCTACCTACGAGCAGTACTTC. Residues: CASSLGGDATYEQYF.